The rows below give T cell receptor beta chains drawn from one sample of a study of OX40 agonist ivuxolimab in advanced cancers. TCRdb's table, derived via immunoSEQ multiplex PCR, lists solely in-frame clones and lacks some. The table includes 100,000 or so clones, 89% detected once. The sequences come from CD4+ or CD8+ T cells sorted from blood, collected in a trial of the OX40 agonist ivuxolimab. The receptors shown here come from an adult with an advanced solid tumor such as melanoma, head and neck, liver or kidney cancer. Both conserved end residues are trimmed from each CDR3. Fields, in order: V gene, CDR3 protein.

TRBV29-1	SVGQGANQPQH
TRBV28	ASSTNQGTLGEKLF
TRBV9	ASSPDPSEQF
TRBV4-1	ASSQGAGGIDGELF
TRBV10-3	AISIGQDSNQPQH
TRBV7-9	ASSKGNPYEQY
TRBV2	ASSERTDNEQF
TRBV2	ACKAQASHAGELF
TRBV14	ASSQGDRMNTEAF
TRBV27	ASSFSRGAAYQETQY
TRBV29-1	SVESSSSGANVLT
TRBV29-1	SVGRDRGLNEQF
TRBV27	ASSRGPINYGYT
TRBV6-1	ASSKRTGTAPAF
TRBV2	ASSEQGPTQY
TRBV14	ASSQGNGKGNIQY
TRBV9	ASSVGASSGELF
TRBV18	ASSPAVMNTEAF
TRBV5-4	ASSLGPSGSSYNEQF
TRBV30	AWSVTQGLRNSPLH
TRBV10-1	ASSGQGGNNEQF
TRBV19	ASSTTGQGGTEAF
TRBV30	AWSANMDRVYTIY
TRBV30	AWTGQGYEQY
TRBV6-6	ASSLRTSGGPNEQF
TRBV5-1	ASSLAAGGSSPLH
TRBV18	ASSPWDRMSEKLF
TRBV18	ASSLTSRGHNTEAF
TRBV2	ASSFDRQETQY
TRBV5-1	ASSLGRASGANVLT
TRBV6-1	ASKISGANVLT
TRBV2	ASSPSSVDSYEQY
TRBV6-5	ASSYSGANVLT
TRBV20-1	SSRLTDTQY
TRBV19	ASSIRAGRNTGELF
TRBV13	ASSLGAPYNEQF
TRBV29-1	SVDHGQVGTGELF
TRBV6-1	ASSEVRAKNTEAF
TRBV18	ASSPGGEGTDTQY
TRBV27	ASSPRTESYEQY
TRBV27	ASSRLWDRGLAETQY
TRBV6-5	ASSYFLGGTGEQY
TRBV6-6	ASSYAQGGNTGELF
TRBV5-1	ASSRAGTSGRVSFEQY
TRBV7-6	ASSLDAPTGMDEQF
TRBV11-2	ASSPAQGSYEQY
TRBV2	ALDRTGGFTEAF
TRBV5-1	ASSRDGLATPNTEAF
TRBV7-8	ASSSGLVINEQY
TRBV19	ASSRRAREKLF
TRBV28	ASSLRTEAF
TRBV27	ASRPRDLRRPQH
TRBV30	AWSLAGSGWGEQY
TRBV19	ASSMGVVGLNTEAF
TRBV5-1	ASSLRGQGGYNEQF
TRBV9	ASSVARGLAEETQY
TRBV6-5	ASSYTFGSPQH
TRBV7-9	ASSLGQGRYTEAF
TRBV5-1	ASSLTGKSSYEQY
TRBV7-9	ASSQGGLLGRETQY